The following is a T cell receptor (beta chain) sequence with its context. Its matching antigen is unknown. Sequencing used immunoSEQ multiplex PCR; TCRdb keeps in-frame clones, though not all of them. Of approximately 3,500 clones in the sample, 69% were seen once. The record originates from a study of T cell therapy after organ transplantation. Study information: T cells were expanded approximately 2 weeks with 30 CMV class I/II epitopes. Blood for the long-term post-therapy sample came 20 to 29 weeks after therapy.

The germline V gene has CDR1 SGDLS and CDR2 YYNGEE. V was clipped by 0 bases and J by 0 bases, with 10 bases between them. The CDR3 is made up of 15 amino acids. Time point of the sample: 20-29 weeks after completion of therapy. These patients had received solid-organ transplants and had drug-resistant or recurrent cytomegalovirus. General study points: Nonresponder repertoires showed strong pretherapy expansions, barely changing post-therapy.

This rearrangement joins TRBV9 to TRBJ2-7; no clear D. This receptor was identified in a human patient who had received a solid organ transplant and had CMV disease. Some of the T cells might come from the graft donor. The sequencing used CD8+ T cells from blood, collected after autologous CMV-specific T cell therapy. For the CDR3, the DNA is TGTGCCAGCAGCGTAGGCGGCAGTAGCTCCTACGAGCAGTACTTC. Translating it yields CASSVGGSSSYEQYF.